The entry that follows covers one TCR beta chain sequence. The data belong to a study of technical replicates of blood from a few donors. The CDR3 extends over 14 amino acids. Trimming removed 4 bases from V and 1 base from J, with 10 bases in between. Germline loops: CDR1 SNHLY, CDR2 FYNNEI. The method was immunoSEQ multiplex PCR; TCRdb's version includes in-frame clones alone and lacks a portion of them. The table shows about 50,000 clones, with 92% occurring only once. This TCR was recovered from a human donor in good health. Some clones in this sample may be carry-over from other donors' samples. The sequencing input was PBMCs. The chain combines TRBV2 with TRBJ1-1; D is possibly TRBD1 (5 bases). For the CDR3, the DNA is TGTGCCAGCAGTGGCGGCCAGGGGAACACTGAAGCTTTCTTT. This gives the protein CASSGGQGNTEAFF.